This T cell receptor (beta chain) was sequenced during a study of a mutant IDH1 vaccine in newly diagnosed glioma. Study overall: Vaccine administration was initiated 4-6 weeks following radiotherapy alone, or with temozolomide cycles. Former treatment meant radiotherapy, temozolomide, or both; the majority had gotten both. V12 corresponded to week 35 and V13 to week 47.

Time point noted: week 35, safety follow-up. Doses of 300 ug of mutant IDH1 20-mer peptide were given with topical imiquimod. Diagnosis in the donors showed new WHO grade 3 or 4 astrocytomas that were IDH1-mutant and ATRX-lost. Sequencing used immunoSEQ multiplex PCR; TCRdb keeps in-frame clones, though not all of them. The sample lists under 40,000 clones, roughly 77% occurring once. About this clone itself: Its antigen is unidentified.

Sequences were derived from PBMCs, sampled from a glioma patient whose treatment included an IDH1 peptide vaccine. This receptor was obtained from a man in his forties with glioma. Some clones in this sample may be carry-over from other donors' samples.

The CDR3 coding sequence is TGTGCCAGTAGCCTGACGGGCCGCCTCTACGAGCAGTACTTC. Translated, it gives CASSLTGRLYEQYF. J is TRBJ2-7 and V is TRBV19; D remains ambiguous. The CDR3 loop spans 14 amino acids. Trimming removed 6 bases from V and 3 bases from J, with 15 bases in between. Germline values: CDR1 LNHDA, CDR2 SQIVND (reference sequence).